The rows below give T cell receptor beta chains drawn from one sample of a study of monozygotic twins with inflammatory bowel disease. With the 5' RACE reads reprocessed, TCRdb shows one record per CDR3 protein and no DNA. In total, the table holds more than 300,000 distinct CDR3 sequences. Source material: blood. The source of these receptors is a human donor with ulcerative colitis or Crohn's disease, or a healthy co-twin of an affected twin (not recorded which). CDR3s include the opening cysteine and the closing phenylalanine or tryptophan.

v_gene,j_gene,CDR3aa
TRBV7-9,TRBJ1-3,CASRPENGNTIYF
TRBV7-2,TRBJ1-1,CASSLVGWGQGIEAFF
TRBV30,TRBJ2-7,CAWGRPSYEQYF
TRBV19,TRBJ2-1,CASSLPGQGVNEQFF
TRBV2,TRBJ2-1,CASLVESYNEQFF
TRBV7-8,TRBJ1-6,CASSLVVGGANSPLHF
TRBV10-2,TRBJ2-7,CASSEPETYEQYF
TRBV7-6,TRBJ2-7,CASSSPGTGGSYEQYF
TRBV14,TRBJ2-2,CASSLENSLNTGELFF
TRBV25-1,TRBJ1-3,CASSEWQSSGNTIYF
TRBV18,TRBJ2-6,CASSQPSHSSGANVLTF
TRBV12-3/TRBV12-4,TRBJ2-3,CASGAGLNTQYF
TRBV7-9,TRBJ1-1,CASSFDSLDRANTEAFF
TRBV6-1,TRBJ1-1,CASSTGTALGDTEAFF
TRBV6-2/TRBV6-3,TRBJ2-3,CASSQEDTQYF
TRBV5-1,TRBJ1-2,CASSAIQGPALGYTF
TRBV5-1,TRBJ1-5,CASSLAGAGSNQPQHF
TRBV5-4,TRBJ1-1,CASRYAGAREAFF
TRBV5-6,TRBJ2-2,CASSLTVAGELFF
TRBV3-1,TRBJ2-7,CASSQDVAGGREQYF
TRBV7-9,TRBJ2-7,CASSLPTSYEQYF
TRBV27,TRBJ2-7,CASSTGALVGEQYF
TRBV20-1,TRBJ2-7,CSASWKISYEQYF
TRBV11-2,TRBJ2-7,CASTSLRERGYSYEQYF
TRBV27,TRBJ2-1,CASSPSARVNEQFF
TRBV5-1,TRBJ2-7,CASSTTDREGTYEQYF
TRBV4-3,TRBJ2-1,CASSQLGGTHYNEQFF
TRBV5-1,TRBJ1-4,CASSLGQGAEKLFF
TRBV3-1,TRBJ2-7,CASSTRGAGEQYF
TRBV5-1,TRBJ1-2,CASSPDPGTSGYTF
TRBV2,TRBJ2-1,CASSTKDRSYNEQFF
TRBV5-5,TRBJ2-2,CASSPWTVETGELFF
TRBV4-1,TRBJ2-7,CASSHYPGHPPDEQYF
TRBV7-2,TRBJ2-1,CASSIQKNEQFF
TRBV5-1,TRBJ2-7,CASSLAAGMQYF
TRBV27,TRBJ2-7,CASGWGGEQYF
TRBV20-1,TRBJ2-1,CSARDPRGPYNEQFF
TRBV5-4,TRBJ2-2,CASSLGPGGGNTGELFF
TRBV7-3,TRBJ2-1,CASSLTQEQSYNEQFF
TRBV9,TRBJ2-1,CASSVGLAGGASSYNEQFF
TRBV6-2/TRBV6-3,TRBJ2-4,CASSSTAGGNIQYF
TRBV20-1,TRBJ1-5,CSAFGGAGVQPQHF
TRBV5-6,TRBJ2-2,CASSLVNSLLTGRDGELFF
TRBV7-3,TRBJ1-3,CASSLTSASQSSGNTIYF
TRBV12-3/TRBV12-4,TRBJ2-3,CASSLWRDTQYF
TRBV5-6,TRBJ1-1,CASSPRSQGEINPEAFF
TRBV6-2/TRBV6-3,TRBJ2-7,CASTYHHSGSNYEQYF
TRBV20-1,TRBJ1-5,CSARDPSGIGWPQHF
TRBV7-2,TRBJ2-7,CASSWISLQGAEEQYF
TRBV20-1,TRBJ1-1,CSASWGRTEAFF
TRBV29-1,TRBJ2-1,CSTEDRLNNEQFF
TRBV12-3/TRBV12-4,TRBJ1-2,CASSFRQSTGYGYTF
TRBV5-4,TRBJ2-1,CASSLDGTGTGVEQFF
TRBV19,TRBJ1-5,CASSMWGSTSSNQPQHF
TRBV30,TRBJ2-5,CAWKLAGVPAETQYF
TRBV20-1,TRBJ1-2,CSASSTAYLSFF
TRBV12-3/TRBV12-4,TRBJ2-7,CASSLAGGGEQYF